These 27 T cell receptor beta chains were all obtained from the same sample, sequenced in a study of blood T cell repertoires in COVID-19. Profiled with immunoSEQ multiplex PCR; TCRdb holds only in-frame clones, not every one. The data show roughly 410,000 clones, 80% to 90% seen once. Sequencing was carried out using peripheral blood. These receptors were taken from a woman aged 60 to 75 with COVID-19, enrolled during active disease.

V is TRBV6-6 and J is TRBJ2-1, with 11 bases fitting TRBD2. V gave up 4 bases and J gave up 7 bases; unmatched junction bases: 9. Germline lookup yields CDR1 MNHNY and CDR2 SVGAGI (reference sequence). This CDR3 has 16 residues. This chain's CDR3 is CASSSNSGGAVNEQFF. The CDR3 bases are TGTGCCAGCAGTTCTAATAGCGGGGGGGCGGTGAATGAGCAGTTCTTC.

The chain carries TRBV6-2 or TRBV6-3 and TRBJ2-7; no reliable D call. The V and J ends lost 6 bases and 4 bases respectively, with 10 bases between them. Germline values: CDR1 MNHEY, CDR2 SVGEGT. The CDR3 has 12 amino acids. The CDR3 DNA reads TGTGCCAGCAGACCTACCACTTACGAGCAGTACTTC. It translates to CASRPTTYEQYF.

This clone was recorded once. The chain carries TRBV18 and TRBJ1-2; 7 bases match TRBD1. In germline, CDR1 is KGHSH, CDR2 LQKENI. There are 13 residues in the CDR3. V lost 3 bases and J lost 6; bases outside the gene matches: 4. The CDR3 DNA reads as TGTGCCAGCTCACCCTCGACAGGGAATGGCTACACCTTC. Its translation is CASSPSTGNGYTF.

This clone was seen just once. The rearrangement links TRBV7-2 to TRBJ1-5, with unresolved D. The germline V and J ends were trimmed by 5 bases and 9 bases, with 14 bases remaining between them. This CDR3 is 13 amino acids long. Germline V gives CDR1 SGHTA, CDR2 FQGNSA. This CDR3 is CASSPIPNLPQHF. As DNA, the CDR3 is TGTGCCAGCAGCCCGATCCCTAATTTGCCCCAGCATTTT. Full variable domain (rest looked up from reference TRBV7-2 and TRBJ1-5): GAGVSQSPSNKVTEKGKDVELRCDPISGHTALYWYRQSLGQGLEFLIYFQGNSAPDKSGLPSDRFSAERTGGSVSTLTIQRTQQEDSAVYLCASSPIPNLPQHFGDGTRLSIL.

The CDR3 DNA reads as TGTGCCAGCAGCCTCGGCTTAGGGGCCAATGGCTACACCTTC. Its protein product is CASSLGLGANGYTF. The chain combines TRBV5-6 with TRBJ1-2, with a possible D match to TRBD1 (5 bases). Germline loops: CDR1 SGHDT, CDR2 YYEEEE. CDR3 length: 14 amino acids. The ends were cut back, 4 bases at V and 6 bases at J, with 16 bases in the middle.

The chain has TRBV30 and TRBJ1-1; D unclear. Trimming pared 5 bases from V and 5 bases from J, leaving 18 bases between. This CDR3 has 14 residues. Germline V gives CDR1 GTSNPN, CDR2 SVGIG (reference sequence). Written as DNA, the CDR3 is TGTGCCTGGGAGTCCTGGGCTAAGAAGACTGAAGCTTTCTTT. This encodes CAWESWAKKTEAFF.

The chain recombines TRBV4-2 with TRBJ2-1, with a weak D call TRBD2 (5 bases). This CDR3 contains 19 residues. V was trimmed by 1 base and J by 3 bases, leaving 22 bases between them. The germline V gene encodes CDR1 LGHNA and CDR2 YNFKEQ. The CDR3 is CASSQALGVGDPLYNEQFF. CDR3 DNA: TGTGCCAGCAGCCAAGCGCTCGGGGTTGGCGATCCGCTCTACAATGAGCAGTTCTTC.

V and J are TRBV12-3 or TRBV12-4 and TRBJ2-1; D gene unclear. Trimming took off 5 bases at V and 10 bases at J, with 9 bases between the two ends. The CDR3 has 11 residues. CDR3 sequence (DNA): TGTGCCAGCAGTGTGCCCGGGGAGCAGTTCTTC. This codes for CASSVPGEQFF.

V and J are TRBV9 and TRBJ2-3; D is unclear. V shed 4 bases and J shed 0 bases, with 9 bases lying between them. Looked up from germline, CDR1 is SGDLS and CDR2 is YYNGEE. This CDR3 region has 14 residues. The CDR3 DNA is TGTGCCAGCAGCTCCTACTCTAGCACAGATACGCAGTATTTT. It codes for CASSSYSSTDTQYF.

The rearrangement uses TRBV2 and TRBJ1-2; TRBD1 aligns across 7 bases. This CDR3 has 13 residues. The V and J ends lost 5 bases and 5 bases, in that order; junction bases with no gene match: 5. Germline loops: CDR1 SNHLY, CDR2 FYNNEI. CDR3 region: CASSTGEAYGYTF. CDR3 nucleotides: TGTGCCAGCAGTACAGGGGAGGCTTATGGCTACACCTTC.

This chain's CDR3 is CASSGQGTPGQFF. CDR3 nucleotide sequence: TGCGCCAGCAGCGGGCAGGGAACTCCCGGGCAGTTCTTC. The genes are TRBV4-1 and TRBJ2-1; possible D gene TRBD1, 5 bases. CDR1 is MGHRA, CDR2 YSYEKL, per germline. CDR3 length: 13 residues. Trimming removed 5 bases from V and 12 bases from J, with 17 bases in between.

This sequence joins TRBV19 and TRBJ2-3; D remains ambiguous. Germline CDR1 LNHDA, CDR2 SQIVND (reference sequence). The CDR3 spans 14 residues. The germline V and J ends were trimmed by 6 bases and 4 bases, with 14 bases remaining between them. CDR3 residues: CASRATIAADTQYF. CDR3 nucleotides: TGTGCCAGTAGGGCCACTATTGCCGCAGATACGCAGTATTTT. Combining the CDR3 with reference TRBV19 and TRBJ2-3 gives the whole variable domain DGGITQSPKYLFRKEGQNVTLSCEQNLNHDAMYWYRQDPGQGLRLIYYSQIVNDFQKGDIAEGYSVSREKKESFPLTVTSAQKNPTAFYLCASRATIAADTQYFGPGTRLTVL.

The rearrangement uses TRBV12-3 or TRBV12-4 and TRBJ1-5; D not resolved. The CDR3 extends over 13 amino acids. V was shortened by 3 bases and J by 9 bases, with 12 bases between the two germline ends. In DNA, the CDR3 is TGTGCCAGCAGTTTTGGGCTGGGTGGGCCCCAGCATTTT. Its protein product is CASSFGLGGPQHF.

The genes are TRBV24-1 and TRBJ2-2; D is perhaps TRBD1 (6 bases). Germline CDR1 KGHDR, CDR2 SFDVKD. The CDR3 runs to 17 residues. The V end lost 3 bases, the J end lost 0 bases, and 13 bases lay between the germline ends. The CDR3 sequence: CATSDGGRGANTGELFF. The CDR3 coding sequence is TGTGCCACCAGTGATGGCGGCAGGGGTGCGAACACCGGGGAGCTGTTTTTT.

The rearrangement uses TRBV7-8 and TRBJ2-7; possible D gene TRBD1, 6 bases. Germline V gene data show CDR1 as SGHVS and CDR2 as FQNEAQ. V lost 4 bases and J 5 bases, leaving 9 bases between the germline ends. CDR3 length equals 12 residues. The CDR3 DNA reads as TGTGCCAGCAGCTACAACAGGGACGAGCAGTACTTC. As protein: CASSYNRDEQYF.

This clone came up once. V usage is TRBV6-5 and J usage is TRBJ2-7, with no clear D. The V end lost 5 bases, the J end lost 2 bases, and 13 bases lay between the germline ends. CDR3 size: 14 residues. Germline CDR1 reads MNHEY; CDR2 reads SVGAGI. CDR3 residues: CASSIADGAYEQYF. The CDR3 nucleotides are TGTGCCAGCAGTATAGCCGACGGTGCCTACGAGCAGTACTTC.

This clone was recorded only once. The V gene is TRBV19, the J gene TRBJ2-2, with a tentative D call TRBD1 (6 bases). The germline gives CDR1 LNHDA, CDR2 SQIVND (reference sequence). CDR3 length equals 16 residues. The V and J ends lost 1 base and 1 base respectively, with 10 bases between them. DNA for the CDR3: TGTGCCAGTAGTATAGCCCTGACAGGGAACACCGGGGAGCTGTTTTTT. Amino acids: CASSIALTGNTGELFF.

The CDR3 protein is CASSHNAGTGPVETQYF. DNA of the CDR3: TGTGCCAGCAGCCATAATGCCGGGACAGGCCCCGTAGAGACCCAGTACTTC. The chain links TRBV9 to TRBJ2-5; 8 bases match TRBD1. The length of the CDR3 is 17 residues. Losses at the gene ends were 4 bases for V and 4 bases for J; bases not matched to a gene: 15. Germline V gene lookup returns CDR1 SGDLS and CDR2 YYNGEE.

The chain has TRBV7-3 and TRBJ2-1, with a tentative D call TRBD1 (5 bases). The CDR3 extends over 18 amino acids. Germline CDR1 SGHTA, CDR2 FQGTGA. Between the trimmed V and J ends, which lost 3 bases and 3 bases, there was a span of 21 bases. The CDR3 coding sequence is TGTGCCAGCAGCTTGTCGCCCGTGACAGACCTTAACTACAATGAGCAGTTCTTC. Protein sequence: CASSLSPVTDLNYNEQFF.

The rearrangement joins TRBV15 to TRBJ2-7; no definite D call. V was clipped by 1 base and J by 2 bases, with 9 bases between them. The CDR3 length is 14 residues. The germline CDR1 and CDR2 sequences are LNHNV and YYDKDF (reference sequence). CDR3 sequence (DNA): TGTGCCACCAGCAGAGGTCGAGAGGCCTACGAGCAGTACTTC. It encodes CATSRGREAYEQYF. Using reference TRBV15 and TRBJ2-7 for the parts outside the CDR3, the full variable domain is DAMVIQNPRYQVTQFGKPVTLSCSQTLNHNVMYWYQQKSSQAPKLLFHYYDKDFNNEADTPDNFQSRRPNTSFCFLDIRSPGLGDTAMYLCATSRGREAYEQYFGPGTRLTVT.

V gene TRBV19 combines with J gene TRBJ2-1; 9 bases are a match to TRBD1. The germline gives CDR1 LNHDA, CDR2 SQIVND (reference sequence). V lost 2 bases to trimming and J lost 1 base; unmatched junction nucleotides: 3. The CDR3 sequence is 16 residues long. The chain's CDR3 is CASSIPGTGSYNEQFF. The DNA of the CDR3 is TGTGCCAGTAGTATACCAGGGACAGGGTCCTACAATGAGCAGTTCTTC.

This sequence joins TRBV28 and TRBJ2-1, with D hard to call. The CDR3 totals 11 residues. Trimming cost V 6 bases and J 6 bases, with 6 bases left between them. Germline CDR1 is MDHEN and CDR2 is SYDVKM. CDR3 in amino acids: CASRSINEQFF. The DNA of the CDR3 is TGTGCCAGCAGGTCCATCAATGAGCAGTTCTTC.

This chain connects TRBV2 to TRBJ2-3; 9 bases fit TRBD2. V was clipped by 6 bases and J by 3 bases; unmatched bases: 4. This CDR3 is 14 amino acids long. Germline-derived CDR1 and CDR2 are SNHLY and FYNNEI. The CDR3 here is CASRPGLATDTQYF. CDR3 coding DNA: TGTGCCAGCAGGCCGGGACTAGCAACAGATACGCAGTATTTT.

This rearrangement joins TRBV29-1 to TRBJ2-3; 7 bases map to TRBD1. This CDR3 contains 13 residues. Per germline, CDR1 SQVTM and CDR2 ANQGSEA. The trim removed 4 bases at V and 6 bases at J, leaving 7 bases unmatched. CDR3 bases: TGCAGCGTTGCGAACAGGGGTTTGGATACGCAGTATTTT. Encoded protein: CSVANRGLDTQYF.

The gene calls are TRBV18 and TRBJ1-2; D not certain. The CDR3 contains 13 residues. Germline CDR1 and CDR2: KGHSH and LQKENI. With 0 bases removed from V and 8 bases from J, the gap between germline ends came to 10 bases. CDR3 coding DNA: TGTGCCAGCTCACCACCGAAAGACATCGGCTACACCTTC. Protein product: CASSPPKDIGYTF.

This chain links TRBV19 with TRBJ2-1; TRBD1 aligns across 10 bases. Germline loops: CDR1 LNHDA, CDR2 SQIVND (reference sequence). The CDR3 covers 16 residues. Losses at the gene ends were 8 bases for V and 12 bases for J; bases not matched to a gene: 19. CDR3 protein: CASFDSGTGDQMGQFF. In DNA form, the CDR3 reads TGTGCCAGTTTTGACTCCGGGACAGGGGATCAAATGGGGCAGTTCTTC.

The V gene is TRBV5-1, the J gene TRBJ1-1, with D unclear. Germline V gene lookup returns CDR1 SGHRS and CDR2 YFSETQ. V was pared by 0 bases and J by 4 bases, with 10 bases between. CDR3 length equals 14 residues. The CDR3 reads CASSLDQVGTEAFF. CDR3 bases: TGCGCCAGCAGCTTGGATCAGGTGGGCACTGAAGCTTTCTTT.